The 28 T cell receptor beta chains below come from one sample, sequenced in a study of OX40 agonist ivuxolimab in advanced cancers. Here immunoSEQ multiplex PCR was the method, and the copy in TCRdb shows in-frame clones only, minus some. The sample has about 85,000 clones; approximately 86% are singletons. The sequences come from CD4+ or CD8+ T cells sorted from blood, collected in a trial of the OX40 agonist ivuxolimab. The receptor set was obtained from an adult with an advanced solid tumor such as melanoma, head and neck, liver or kidney cancer.

This chain uses TRBV29-1 with TRBJ2-2, with 12 bases lining up with TRBD1. The V gene's germline CDR1 is SQVTM and CDR2 ANQGSEA. The CDR3 runs to 16 residues. After removal of 4 bases from V and 0 bases from J, the junction contained 3 bases not matched to a gene. As DNA, the CDR3 is TGCAGCGTTGCCGGGACAGGGGGCCCGAACACCGGGGAGCTGTTTTTT. Encoded protein: CSVAGTGGPNTGELFF.

This chain joins TRBV19 and TRBJ1-1; D gene ambiguous. In germline, CDR1 is LNHDA, CDR2 SQIVND (reference sequence). V dropped 7 bases and J dropped 3 bases, with 12 bases sitting between them. The CDR3 loop spans 13 amino acids. The DNA for the CDR3 is TGTGCCAGTATGGTTCCGTGGGACACTGAAGCTTTCTTT. Protein sequence: CASMVPWDTEAFF.

The chain carries TRBV7-6 and TRBJ1-1; no reliable D call. The V end lost 5 bases, the J end lost 4 bases, and 11 bases lay between the germline ends. The CDR3 loop spans 13 amino acids. Per the germline V gene, CDR1 is SGHVS and CDR2 is FNYEAQ. The CDR3 loop is CASSLLEGTEAFF. The CDR3 DNA reads TGTGCCAGCAGCCTCCTAGAGGGCACTGAAGCTTTCTTT.

This clone was observed a handful of times. The V and J genes are TRBV5-6 and TRBJ2-5, with a tentative D call TRBD2 (6 bases). The CDR3 has 14 amino acids. Trimming took off 3 bases at V and 5 bases at J, with 14 bases between the two ends. The germline V gene has CDR1 SGHDT and CDR2 YYEEEE. For the CDR3, the DNA is TGTGCCAGCAGCTCCGGGGGTAGCTCGGAGACCCAGTACTTC. Protein sequence: CASSSGGSSETQYF.

The CDR3 here is CASSLASRSMNTEAFF. CDR3 coding DNA: TGTGCCAGCAGCTTAGCCAGCCGGAGCATGAACACTGAAGCTTTCTTT. This chain uses TRBV11-3 with TRBJ1-1; no clear D gene. This CDR3 has 16 residues. V dropped 1 base and J dropped 0 bases, with 12 bases sitting between them. Germline V lookup: CDR1 SGHNT, CDR2 YENEEA.

The genes are TRBV19 and TRBJ2-3, with 8 bases aligning to TRBD1. The V and J ends lost 1 base and 2 bases, in that order; junction bases with no gene match: 5. This CDR3 region has 16 residues. CDR1 is LNHDA and CDR2 is SQIVND in the germline V gene (reference sequence). DNA of the CDR3: TGTGCCAGTAGTATAGTGGGACAGGAGCTCACAGATACGCAGTATTTT. Its translation is CASSIVGQELTDTQYF.

This clone appeared a single time. The chain is built from TRBV6-5 and TRBJ1-6; TRBD1 agrees at 10 bases. Germline lookup yields CDR1 MNHEY and CDR2 SVGAGI. V lost 6 bases and J lost 9; bases outside the gene matches: 5. This CDR3 has 14 amino acids. DNA of the CDR3: TGTGCCAGCAGGGGGACAGGGGAAATTTCACCCCTCCACTTT. Its translation: CASRGTGEISPLHF.

The genes are TRBV7-9 and TRBJ2-2, with D perhaps TRBD2 (6 bases). Trimming took 3 bases from V and 5 from J, leaving 13 bases between them. Germline V lookup: CDR1 SEHNR, CDR2 FQNEAQ (reference sequence). CDR3 size: 15 residues. CDR3 coding DNA: TGTGCCAGCAGCTTCACTAGCTTAAGGACCGGGGAGCTGTTTTTT. It is translated as CASSFTSLRTGELFF.

The chain recombines TRBV18 with TRBJ2-2, with 7 bases that match TRBD1. This CDR3 comprises 14 residues. CDR1 is KGHSH, CDR2 LQKENI, per germline. V lost 4 bases, J lost 7 bases, and 6 bases stayed unmatched. CDR3 region: CASSLGTVGGELFF. For the CDR3, the DNA is TGTGCCAGCTCACTTGGGACAGTCGGCGGGGAGCTGTTTTTT.

This chain joins TRBV10-3 and TRBJ2-4; tentative D call: TRBD2 (5 bases). The germline V and J ends were trimmed by 3 bases and 7 bases, with 16 bases remaining between them. There are 15 residues in the CDR3. Germline loops: CDR1 ENHRY, CDR2 SYGVKD. The CDR3 coding sequence is TGTGCCATCAGTGATTCCCGGGGATTGAACAACATTCAGTACTTC. This gives the protein CAISDSRGLNNIQYF.

The V call is TRBV5-1, the J call TRBJ2-3, with 9 bases fitting TRBD1. V dropped 0 bases and J dropped 5; count of bases not matched to a gene: 13. Germline lookup yields CDR1 SGHRS and CDR2 YFSETQ. This CDR3 is 18 amino acids long. CDR3 sequence (DNA): TGCGCCAGCAGCTTGGCCGTTTTCCACAGGGGGCGTCAAGATACGCAGTATTTT. This codes for CASSLAVFHRGRQDTQYF.

J is TRBJ1-1 and V is TRBV4-1; D is ambiguous. This CDR3 comprises 13 residues. Germline CDR1 and CDR2: MGHRA and YSYEKL. Trimming stripped 0 bases from V and 1 base from J, with 3 bases between. CDR3 in DNA: TGCGCCAGCAGCCAAGAAAGGAACACTGAAGCTTTCTTT. Its translation: CASSQERNTEAFF.

The CDR3 is CASSKMGLWAQRNTIYF. CDR3 in DNA: TGTGCCAGCAGCAAAATGGGTTTGTGGGCGCAGAGAAACACCATATATTTT. The V gene is TRBV21-1, the J gene TRBJ1-3; no DNA check was done on the table's D call, TRBD1. TRBV21-1 is tagged as a pseudogene. The CDR3 contains 17 residues.

The genes are TRBV7-2 and TRBJ2-1; no reliable D call. Germline loops: CDR1 SGHTA, CDR2 FQGNSA. Trimming took off 7 bases at V and 1 base at J, with 11 bases between the two ends. CDR3 length equals 14 residues. CDR3 sequence: CASNHGRSYNEQFF. For the CDR3, the DNA is TGTGCCAGCAACCACGGACGGTCCTACAATGAGCAGTTCTTC.

This chain connects TRBV29-1 to TRBJ1-3; the D is unclear. This CDR3 region has 13 residues. Between the trimmed V and J ends, which lost 2 bases and 7 bases, there was a span of 12 bases. Germline CDR1 SQVTM, CDR2 ANQGSEA. CDR3 sequence: CSVERFQGNTIYF. CDR3 in DNA: TGCAGCGTTGAAAGGTTTCAAGGTAACACCATATATTTT.

The rearrangement joins TRBV10-3 to TRBJ1-1, with a weak D call TRBD1 (6 bases). The CDR3 length is 17 residues. Trimming took 0 bases from V and 4 from J, leaving 18 bases between them. Germline CDR1 is ENHRY and CDR2 is SYGVKD. The CDR3 nucleotides read TGTGCCATCAGTGAGTCGCTTCTCAAGGGGGGGGGCACTGAAGCTTTCTTT. Translation: CAISESLLKGGGTEAFF.

CDR3 in DNA: TGTGCCAGCGGACAGACCCTATATAGCAATCAGCCCCAGCATTTT. Protein sequence: CASGQTLYSNQPQHF. V and J are TRBV19 and TRBJ1-5, with D perhaps matching TRBD1 (6 bases). Germline V gives CDR1 LNHDA, CDR2 SQIVND (reference sequence). The CDR3 sequence is 15 residues long. Trimming removed 9 bases from V and 0 bases from J, with 15 bases in between.

V usage is TRBV19 and J usage is TRBJ1-5; 12 bases are a match to TRBD1. With V trimmed by 9 bases and J by 7 bases, 7 bases remained unmatched. CDR3 length equals 14 residues. CDR1 is LNHDA, CDR2 SQIVND, per germline (reference sequence). The CDR3 bases are TGTGCCAGCGCCGGGACAGGGGGCCGCCAGCCCCAGCATTTT. It specifies CASAGTGGRQPQHF. The full variable domain, in which reference TRBV19 and TRBJ1-5 provide the parts outside the CDR3, is DGGITQSPKYLFRKEGQNVTLSCEQNLNHDAMYWYRQDPGQGLRLIYYSQIVNDFQKGDIAEGYSVSREKKESFPLTVTSAQKNPTAFYLCASAGTGGRQPQHFGDGTRLSIL.

V usage is TRBV6-6 and J usage is TRBJ1-2; 10 positions match TRBD1. The V and J ends lost 6 bases and 5 bases, in that order; junction bases with no gene match: 6. The CDR3 loop spans 14 amino acids. Germline CDR1 is MNHNY and CDR2 is SVGAGI (reference sequence). Here the CDR3 reads CASRKGQGTYGYTF. CDR3 DNA: TGTGCCAGCAGGAAGGGACAGGGGACGTATGGCTACACCTTC.

In its sample, this clone was seen once. The chain employs TRBV4-2 and TRBJ2-5; 7 nucleotides agree with TRBD2. The CDR3 length is 17 residues. Per germline, CDR1 LGHNA and CDR2 YNFKEQ. Unmatched junction bases numbered 13, after V lost 1 base and J lost 5 bases. The DNA of the CDR3 is TGTGCCAGCAGCCAAGTGGTAGGAGCGGGGATGGGGGAGACCCAGTACTTC. It codes for CASSQVVGAGMGETQYF.

This chain joins TRBV10-2 and TRBJ2-5, with 11 bases aligning to TRBD2. Per germline, CDR1 WSHSY and CDR2 SAAADI. V lost 2 bases and J lost 4; bases outside the gene matches: 6. The CDR3 has 16 amino acids. This CDR3 reads CASSETSGGPRETQYF. CDR3 DNA sequence: TGCGCCAGCAGTGAGACTAGCGGGGGACCGCGAGAGACCCAGTACTTC.

A few counts support this clone. The rearrangement links TRBV27 to TRBJ2-2; D gene unclear. The V and J ends lost 6 bases and 1 base respectively, with 6 bases between them. This CDR3 contains 13 residues. The germline CDR1 and CDR2 sequences are MNHEY and SMNVEV (reference sequence). The DNA of the CDR3 is TGTGCCAGCAGCCTCATGAACACCGGGGAGCTGTTTTTT. Translation gives CASSLMNTGELFF.

The rearrangement links TRBV9 to TRBJ2-2; D is possibly TRBD1 (6 bases). Trimming removed 4 bases from V and 2 bases from J, with 9 bases in between. Germline V gene data show CDR1 as SGDLS and CDR2 as YYNGEE. This CDR3 spans 14 amino acids. Here the CDR3 DNA reads TGTGCCAGCAGCAAGGGACACAACACCGGGGAGCTGTTTTTT. Translating gives CASSKGHNTGELFF.

V usage is TRBV28 and J usage is TRBJ1-5; D remains unclear. This CDR3 is built from 15 residues. Germline loops: CDR1 MDHEN, CDR2 SYDVKM. V lost 5 bases and J 4 bases, leaving 15 bases between the germline ends. This chain's CDR3 is CASSLPRSLNQPQHF. The CDR3, as DNA: TGTGCCAGCAGTCTTCCCAGGTCCCTAAATCAGCCCCAGCATTTT.

This chain uses TRBV25-1 with TRBJ2-5; maybe TRBD2 (5 bases). V lost 8 bases and J 6 bases, leaving 16 bases between the germline ends. Germline V gene lookup returns CDR1 MGHDK and CDR2 SYGVNS. This CDR3 contains 13 residues. CDR3 sequence reads: CASSLFGEKTQYF. The CDR3 DNA follows: TGTGCCAGCTCGCTATTCGGGGAAAAGACCCAGTACTTC. Variable domain in full (rest from reference TRBV25-1 and TRBJ2-5): EADIYQTPRYLVIGTGKKITLECSQTMGHDKMYWYQQDPGMELHLIHYSYGVNSTEKGDLSSESTVSRIRTEHFPLTLESARPSHTSQYLCASSLFGEKTQYFGPGTRLLVL.

The rearrangement joins TRBV6-1 to TRBJ2-6; D gene unclear. V dropped 5 bases and J dropped 0 bases, with 8 bases sitting between them. The germline gives CDR1 MNHNS, CDR2 SASEGT. CDR3 length: 15 residues. The CDR3 loop is CASSTPRSGANVLTF. CDR3 nucleotides: TGTGCCAGCAGTACACCTCGCTCTGGGGCCAACGTCCTGACTTTC.

CDR3 nucleotide sequence: TGTGCCAGCTCTAGACCAGGGCTGAGCATTGGCTACACCTTC. Translation gives CASSRPGLSIGYTF. The chain links TRBV28 to TRBJ1-2, with D possibly being TRBD1 (5 bases). The CDR3 is 14 residues long. The V end was cut by 8 bases, the J end by 7 bases, with 20 bases between. CDR1 is MDHEN, CDR2 SYDVKM, per germline.

The chain has TRBV15 and TRBJ1-2, with D possibly being TRBD1 (6 bases). Trimming removed 0 bases from V and 4 bases from J, with 12 bases in between. The CDR3 spans 15 residues. Germline CDR1 reads LNHNV; CDR2 reads YYDKDF (reference sequence). This CDR3 is CATSRDAGGFYGYTF. The CDR3 bases are TGTGCCACCAGCAGAGATGCGGGGGGCTTCTATGGCTACACCTTC.